This TCR beta chain was sequenced for a study of blood T cell repertoires in COVID-19. Study-wide context: The origin of the acute and convalescent COVID-19 samples was the United States, Italy and Spain. PBMCs, B-cell-depleted T cells, or T cells provided the cDNA or gDNA that made up the material.

Source study methods: Estimation of nucleated cell counts was performed using reference gene primer amplification. Profiling relied on immunoSEQ multiplex PCR, and the TCRdb table lists in-frame clones only, not all of them. V and J calls and clone size follow that table, whereas D and trimming were derived from the DNA. This table has about 140,000 clones, about 80% appearing once. In germline, CDR1 is SNHLY, CDR2 FYNNEI. This CDR3 has 14 residues. V was shortened by 8 bases and J by 2 bases, with 14 bases between the two germline ends. The sample comprised peripheral blood. The chain combines TRBV2 with TRBJ2-3; D is perhaps TRBD1 (6 bases). This receptor was taken from a middle-aged man with acute or convalescent COVID-19. The CDR3 reads CASGRQVATDTQYF. CDR3 coding DNA: TGTGCCAGCGGACGACAGGTTGCCACAGATACGCAGTATTTT.